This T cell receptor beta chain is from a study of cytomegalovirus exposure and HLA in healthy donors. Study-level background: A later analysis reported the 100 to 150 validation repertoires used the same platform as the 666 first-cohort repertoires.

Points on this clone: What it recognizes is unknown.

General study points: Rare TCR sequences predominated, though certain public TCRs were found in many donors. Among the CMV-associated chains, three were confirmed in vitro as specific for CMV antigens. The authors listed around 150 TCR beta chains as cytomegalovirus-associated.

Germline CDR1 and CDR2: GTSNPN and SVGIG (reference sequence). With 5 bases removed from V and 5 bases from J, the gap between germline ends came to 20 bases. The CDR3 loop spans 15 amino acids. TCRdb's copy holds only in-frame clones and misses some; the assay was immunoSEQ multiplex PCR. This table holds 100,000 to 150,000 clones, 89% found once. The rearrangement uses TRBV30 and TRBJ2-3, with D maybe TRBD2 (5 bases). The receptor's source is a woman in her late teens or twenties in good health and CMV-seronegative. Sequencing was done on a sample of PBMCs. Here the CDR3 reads CAWFSLGRTLDTQYF. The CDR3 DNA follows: TGTGCCTGGTTTTCACTAGGGCGCACATTAGATACGCAGTATTTT.